This is a list of T cell receptor beta chains from one sample in a study of regulatory T cells in long-lasting Graves disease. MiXCR was run by TCRdb on the multiplex PCR reads, yielding one entry per CDR3 protein. The table includes hundreds of thousands of distinct CDR3 sequences, around 20% detected once. Sequenced material: peripheral blood mononuclear cells (PBMCs), taken when the disease was refractory, from a patient treated with antithyroid drugs. The receptors come from a female donor with Graves disease. The CDR3 runs from the conserved cysteine through the conserved F or W. The D gene is left open where the match is weak. Only some rows state a clone size, as once, few, many or a class for expanded clones.

>many|TRBD2|TRBJ2-7|TRBV27
TGTGCCAGCAGTTTAGCAACGGGACTACCCTACGAGCAGTACTTC
CASSLATGLPYEQYF
>many|-|TRBJ2-2|TRBV6-1
TGTGCCAGCAGTGAATTGCGGGCCTATGGGGAGCTGTTTTTT
CASSELRAYGELFF
>many|-|TRBJ2-2|TRBV2
TGTGCCAGCAGTGATTCGAGAAGGACCGGGGAGCTGTTTTTT
CASSDSRRTGELFF
>-|TRBD2|TRBJ2-7|TRBV3-1
TGTGCCAGCAGCCCGGGGGGGCCTTACTCCTACGAGCAGTACTTC
CASSPGGPYSYEQYF
>-|-|TRBJ2-7|TRBV27
TGTGCCAGCAGTTCAAGCGGAGTTATCTACGAGCAGTACTTC
CASSSSGVIYEQYF
>many|-|TRBJ1-1|TRBV7-8
TGTGCCAGCAGCGCCGAGCCTGTGAACACTGAAGCTTTCTTT
CASSAEPVNTEAFF
>-|-|TRBJ2-3|TRBV27
TGTGCCAGCAGTTGGGGTGGGGGAGCAGATACGCAGTATTTT
CASSWGGGADTQYF
>many|-|TRBJ2-7|TRBV18
TGTGCCAGCTCGGGCAGAGACGCAACCTACGAGCAGTACTTC
CASSGRDATYEQYF
>-|-|TRBJ1-5|TRBV19
TGTGCCAGTAGTACAGCAAGGGACTTCCAGCCCCAGCATTTT
CASSTARDFQPQHF
>many|-|TRBJ2-5|TRBV6-1
TGTGCCAGCACCCTACGAGGGCAGTGGGAGACCCAGTACTTC
CASTLRGQWETQYF
>many|-|TRBJ2-5|TRBV9
TGTGCCAGCAGCGTAGGGCCGGGAGAGACCCAGTACTTC
CASSVGPGETQYF
>many|TRBD1|TRBJ2-7|TRBV15
TGTGCCACCAGCGCCGACAGGGCCAACGAGCAGTACTTC
CATSADRANEQYF
>many|-|TRBJ2-2|TRBV6-1
TGTGCCAGCAGCAACACCGGGGAGCTGTTTTTT
CASSNTGELFF
>-|TRBD1|TRBJ2-7|TRBV5-1
TGCGCCAGCAGCGGGGGACAGGGAACTTACGAGCAGTACTTC
CASSGGQGTYEQYF
>-|-|TRBJ2-2|TRBV7-9
TGTGCCAGCAGCTTCCCGGGTTCGGACACCGGGGAGCTGTTTTTT
CASSFPGSDTGELFF
>-|TRBD2|TRBJ2-3|TRBV9
TGTGCCAGCAGCCTACCCGCATTCGGAGTCCTAGCGGCAGATACGCAGTATTTT
CASSLPAFGVLAADTQYF
>many|TRBD1|TRBJ1-6|TRBV7-3
TGTGCCAGCAGCCCAGCCGGGACAGGGGTCGGTTCACCCCTCCACTTT
CASSPAGTGVGSPLHF
>many|-|TRBJ2-5|TRBV2
TGTGCCAGCAGTGATACCTACAGGGATGAGACCCAGTACTTC
CASSDTYRDETQYF
>many|-|TRBJ2-7|TRBV3-1
TGTGCCAGCAGCCAAGATGGAGGCTACGAGCAGTACTTC
CASSQDGGYEQYF
>many|-|TRBJ2-7|TRBV28
TGTGCCAGCAGTCGGGACGGCCCCTCCTACGAGCAGTACTTC
CASSRDGPSYEQYF
>many|TRBD2|TRBJ2-5|TRBV11-1
TGTGCCAGCCGAGGCGGGAGCGGGATCAGAGAGACCCAGTACTTC
CASRGGSGIRETQYF
>few|TRBD1|TRBJ1-5|TRBV7-9
TGTGCCAGCAGCTTAGTAGGGACAGGGGGCGCTCAGCCCCAGCATTTT
CASSLVGTGGAQPQHF
>many|-|TRBJ2-7|TRBV29-1
TGCAGCGTGGAAAAGTCCTACGAGCAGTACTTC
CSVEKSYEQYF
>-|TRBD2|TRBJ2-2|TRBV15
TGTGCCACCCGGCGGGAGGGGACCGGGGAGCTGTTTTTT
CATRREGTGELFF
>-|-|TRBJ2-2|TRBV6-5
TGTGCCAGCAGTTACTTCCGGGGTGGGGGTACCGGGGGGCTGTTTTTT
CASSYFRGGGTGGLFF
>-|-|TRBJ2-7|TRBV30
TGTGCCTGTACACCCCTAGGGGGTAGATCCTACGAGCAGTACTTC
CACTPLGGRSYEQYF
>-|TRBD1|TRBJ2-1|TRBV7-6
TGTGCCAGCAGCTTAGTGACAGGGGAGATCAATGAGCAGTTCTTC
CASSLVTGEINEQFF
>many|-|TRBJ2-2|TRBV19
TGTGCCAGCAGCTTGAGGACTTCGAACACCGGGGAGCTGTTTTTT
CASSLRTSNTGELFF
>few|-|TRBJ2-6|TRBV7-2
TGTGCCAGCAGCGCGTCGTCTGGGGCCAACGTCCTGACTTTC
CASSASSGANVLTF
>-|-|TRBJ1-1|TRBV18
TGTGCCAGCTCACGAAAGACAGGCGACACTGAAGCTTTCTTT
CASSRKTGDTEAFF
>many|TRBD2|TRBJ2-5|TRBV20-1
TGCAGTGCTAGAGAAACTAGCGGGAGAAGCCAAGAGACCCAGTACTTC
CSARETSGRSQETQYF
>many|-|TRBJ1-5|TRBV7-2
TGTGCCAGCAGCTTAGTCGGGGGGCCTCAGCCCCAGCATTTT
CASSLVGGPQPQHF
>-|TRBD2|TRBJ2-7|TRBV6-1
TGTGCCAGCAGCTCCGGACTAGCGGGGATAGAGCAGTACTTC
CASSSGLAGIEQYF
>many|TRBD1|TRBJ1-1|TRBV5-1
TGCGCCAGCAGCTTGGGTACAGGGGTAAGGACTGAAGCTTTCTTT
CASSLGTGVRTEAFF
>-|TRBD1|TRBJ1-1|TRBV6-8
TGTGCCAGCAGTTACCGGGACAGGGATGAAGCTTTCTTT
CASSYRDRDEAFF
>many|-|TRBJ1-4|TRBV11-2
TGTGCCAGCAGCGTCAGGGGTGCTAATGAAAAACTGTTTTTT
CASSVRGANEKLFF
>few|-|TRBJ2-7|TRBV9
TGTGCCAGCAGCCCAGGACACCTAGGAGGCTACGAGCAGTACTTC
CASSPGHLGGYEQYF
>many|TRBD1|TRBJ1-1|TRBV28
TGTGCCAGCAGCCCGGACAGGGAAGAGGGCACTGAAGCTTTCTTT
CASSPDREEGTEAFF
>many|-|TRBJ1-2|TRBV12-3/TRBV12-4
TGTGCCAGCACTTTCAACCAAAGATCCAACTATGGCTACACCTTC
CASTFNQRSNYGYTF
>-|-|TRBJ1-2|TRBV19
TGTGCCAGTAGTATCGATGGAAGGGACCGACCTAACTATGGCTACACCTTC
CASSIDGRDRPNYGYTF
>few|-|TRBJ2-7|TRBV7-3
TGTGCCAGCAGCCTCACGGGCTATTCCTTGGAGCAGTACTTC
CASSLTGYSLEQYF
>many|-|TRBJ1-1|TRBV5-1
TGTGCCAGCAGCGTAACAGGGAACACTGAAGCTTTCTTT
CASSVTGNTEAFF
>-|TRBD2|TRBJ2-1|TRBV5-1
TGCGCCAGCAGCGAGGGGACTAGTCACTCCTACAATGAGCAGTTCTTC
CASSEGTSHSYNEQFF
>few|-|TRBJ2-7|TRBV19
TGTGCCAGTAGGGTTGGAAATGGAGGGGCCTACGAGCAGTACTTC
CASRVGNGGAYEQYF